Below, 29 T cell receptor beta chains from the same sample are listed, as sequenced in a study of T cells in Graves' hyperthyroidism and ophthalmopathy. Authors of the study amplified TCR beta CDR3 regions from RNA transcripts. With the HTBI primer set, the TCR CDR3 went through a first round of RT-PCR. TCRdb analysed the multiplex PCR reads with MiXCR anew, one entry per CDR3 protein. The table lists 450,000 to 500,000 distinct CDR3 sequences, about 22% of them singletons. The sequencing sample was made of blood. The receptors were sampled from a woman between 65 and 79 years old with Graves' ophthalmopathy.

This clonotype was seen at least ten times. The V and J genes are TRBV6-5 and TRBJ2-3; 8 bases agree with TRBD1. V lost 0 bases and J lost 6; bases outside the gene matches: 5. Germline V CDR1 and CDR2: MNHEY, SVGAGI. The CDR3 extends over 15 amino acids. The CDR3 DNA sequence: TGTGCCAGCAGTTACTCAGAACAGGGGGGCGATACGCAGTATTTT. Translating gives CASSYSEQGGDTQYF.

This clonotype appeared many times. The chain employs TRBV11-2 and TRBJ2-5, with a tentative D call TRBD2 (6 bases). The V end lost 6 bases, the J end lost 4 bases, and 15 bases lay between the germline ends. The germline V gene has CDR1 SGHAT and CDR2 FQNNGV. The CDR3 covers 14 residues. The CDR3 DNA is TGTGCCAGCAGACCCCGGGCGGGGAGAGAGACCCAGTACTTC. It is translated as CASRPRAGRETQYF.

This chain joins TRBV6-4 and TRBJ2-7, with D possibly TRBD2 on 6 matching bases. Germline lookup yields CDR1 MRHNA and CDR2 SNTAGT. This CDR3 region has 17 residues. V was cut by 0 bases and J by 2 bases, with 17 bases left in between. The CDR3 DNA reads TGTGCCAGCAGTGACTCAGGCGGGACGCCGAGAACCTACGAGCAGTACTTC. Translating it yields CASSDSGGTPRTYEQYF.

The chain recombines TRBV18 with TRBJ2-1; D possibly corresponds to TRBD2 (5 bases). This CDR3 has 14 residues. The V and J ends lost 3 bases and 7 bases respectively, with 13 bases between them. In germline, CDR1 is KGHSH, CDR2 LQKENI. CDR3 region: CASSPTRAGNEQFF. The CDR3 bases are TGTGCCAGCTCACCTACGCGGGCCGGAAATGAGCAGTTCTTC.

Points on this clonotype: A much larger clone sits a single nucleotide away, making a read error possible. The J gene is TRBJ2-3, the V gene TRBV2; D might be TRBD1 or TRBD2, each matching 5 bases. The CDR3 extends over 13 amino acids. Germline assignment: CDR1 SNHLY and CDR2 FYNNEI. CDR3 loop: CASHRASTGTQYF. CDR3 DNA: TGTGCCAGTCACAGAGCTAGCACAGGTACGCAGTATTTT. The variable domain in full, completed from reference TRBV2 and TRBJ2-3, reads EPEVTQTPSHQVTQMGQEVILRCVPISNHLYFYWYRQILGQKVEFLVSFYNNEISEKSEIFDDQFSVERPDGSNFTLKIRSTKLEDSAMYFCASHRASTGTQYFGPGTRLTVL.

In its sample, this clonotype was seen a few times. The chain combines TRBV13 with TRBJ2-1; 9 nucleotides line up with TRBD1. Germline CDR1 reads PRHDT; CDR2 reads FYEKMQ (reference sequence). The junction had 7 bases not matched to a gene; V was cut back by 6 bases and J by 4 bases. This CDR3 has 15 amino acids. CDR3 DNA: TGTGCCAGCAGACCGGCGGGACAGGGATACAATGAGCAGTTCTTC. This gives the protein CASRPAGQGYNEQFF. Full variable domain (missing parts from reference TRBV13 and TRBJ2-1): AAGVIQSPRHLIKEKRETATLKCYPIPRHDTVYWYQQGPGQDPQFLISFYEKMQSDKGSIPDRFSAQQFSDYHSELNMSSLELGDSALYFCASRPAGQGYNEQFFGPGTRLTVL.

V usage is TRBV20-1 and J usage is TRBJ1-5; TRBD1 might be the D (5 bases). The CDR3 sequence is 15 residues long. V was shortened by 4 bases and J by 3 bases, with 16 bases between the two germline ends. The germline V gene has CDR1 DFQATT and CDR2 SNEGSKA (reference sequence). The CDR3 sequence: CSATPPGLVNQPQHF. DNA of the CDR3: TGCAGTGCTACCCCGCCGGGACTAGTCAATCAGCCCCAGCATTTT.

This clonotype was observed a handful of times. The chain carries TRBV9 and TRBJ1-1; the match to TRBD1 covers 12 bases. The germline gives CDR1 SGDLS, CDR2 YYNGEE. The CDR3 extends over 16 amino acids. V shed 2 bases and J 0 bases; nucleotides not matched to a gene: 2. Here the CDR3 DNA reads TGTGCCAGCAGCGTGGGACAGGGGGCTTTGAACACTGAAGCTTTCTTT. Translated, it gives CASSVGQGALNTEAFF. The full variable domain, with the rest looked up from reference TRBV9 and TRBJ1-1, is DSGVTQTPKHLITATGQRVTLRCSPRSGDLSVYWYQQSLDQGLQFLIQYYNGEERAKGNILERFSAQQFPDLHSELNLSSLELGDSALYFCASSVGQGALNTEAFFGQGTRLTVV.

This chain connects TRBV24-1 to TRBJ2-3; no clear D. The CDR3 consists of 13 residues. From germline, CDR1 is KGHDR and CDR2 SFDVKD. Trimming stripped 9 bases from V and 6 bases from J, with 15 bases between. The CDR3 here is CATASEFADTQYF. The CDR3 bases are TGTGCCACCGCGTCAGAGTTTGCGGATACGCAGTATTTT.

This clonotype was recorded only once. The chain recombines TRBV7-2 with TRBJ1-3; D might be TRBD1 (5 bases). V was pared by 3 bases and J by 0 bases, with 9 bases between. Germline values: CDR1 SGHTA, CDR2 FQGNSA. This CDR3 contains 15 residues. This CDR3 reads CASSLGRLSGNTIYF. CDR3 DNA: TGTGCCAGCAGCTTGGGACGTCTCTCTGGAAACACCATATATTTT.

The chain recombines TRBV12-5 with TRBJ2-1, with unresolved D. V dropped 3 bases and J dropped 9 bases, with 12 bases sitting between them. In germline, CDR1 is LGHNT, CDR2 FRNRAP. The CDR3 extends over 13 amino acids. CDR3 loop: CASGLGFAAEQFF. The CDR3 DNA sequence: TGTGCTAGTGGTTTAGGTTTCGCGGCTGAGCAGTTCTTC.

This clonotype has ten or more counts. V gene TRBV12-3 or TRBV12-4 combines with J gene TRBJ2-3; D unresolved. V was pared by 6 bases and J by 4 bases, with 8 bases between. This CDR3 region has 12 residues. The CDR3 loop reads CASSLVSDTQYF. The CDR3 nucleotides are TGTGCCAGCAGCCTTGTATCAGATACGCAGTATTTT.

This clonotype came up a few times. This chain connects TRBV19 to TRBJ2-7; 7 bases fit TRBD1. Germline CDR1 reads LNHDA; CDR2 reads SQIVND (reference sequence). The junction had 8 bases not matched to a gene; V was cut back by 6 bases and J by 3 bases. The CDR3 contains 14 residues. The CDR3 loop reads CASSIKTGNYEQYF. Here the CDR3 DNA reads TGTGCCAGTAGCATTAAGACAGGGAACTACGAGCAGTACTTC.

This clonotype was detected ten times or more. V gene TRBV29-1 combines with J gene TRBJ1-1; D gene uncertain. V lost 4 bases, J lost 0 bases, and 9 bases lay in between. This CDR3 has 13 residues. In germline, CDR1 is SQVTM, CDR2 ANQGSEA. The CDR3 spells CSVGVQLNTEAFF. In DNA form, the CDR3 reads TGCAGCGTTGGCGTGCAGTTGAACACTGAAGCTTTCTTT.

This chain connects TRBV20-1 to TRBJ1-2; D remains unclear. Germline V gene sequence: CDR1 DFQATT, CDR2 SNEGSKA (reference sequence). Between the trimmed V and J ends, which lost 5 bases and 8 bases, there was a span of 12 bases. The length of the CDR3 is 11 residues. CDR3 loop: CSAAWRYGYTF. The CDR3 region has the DNA TGCAGTGCTGCCTGGAGGTACGGCTACACCTTC.

This chain uses TRBV10-2 with TRBJ2-1; D is ambiguous. Germline V gene data show CDR1 as WSHSY and CDR2 as SAAADI. The CDR3 totals 14 residues. V lost 7 bases and J 0 bases, leaving 10 bases between the germline ends. The CDR3 is CASTPLRSYNEQFF. DNA for the CDR3: TGCGCCAGCACTCCATTACGCTCCTACAATGAGCAGTTCTTC.

The chain joins TRBV6-1 to TRBJ2-1; 9 nucleotides line up with TRBD2. The CDR3 sequence is 13 residues long. Germline CDR1 and CDR2: MNHNS and SASEGT. V was clipped by 11 bases and J by 7 bases; unmatched bases: 9. The CDR3 DNA follows: TGTGCCGTAGGACTAGCGTATTTGAATGAGCAGTTCTTC. Its protein is CAVGLAYLNEQFF.

This rearrangement joins TRBV12-3 or TRBV12-4 to TRBJ1-5, with D possibly being TRBD1 (5 bases). Between the trimmed V and J ends, which lost 5 bases and 6 bases, there was a span of 17 bases. The CDR3 has 15 residues. The chain's CDR3 is CASSLKRGRGQPQHF. The DNA for the CDR3 is TGTGCCAGCAGTCTAAAGCGGGGGAGAGGTCAGCCCCAGCATTTT.

The chain couples TRBV30 to TRBJ1-1; a possible D gene is TRBD1 (6 bases). CDR3 size: 11 residues. Germline V CDR1 and CDR2: GTSNPN, SVGIG (reference sequence). Trimming shortened V by 4 bases and J by 7 bases, and 10 bases separated the two germline ends. The CDR3 spells CAWTWTDEAFF. The DNA of the CDR3 is TGTGCCTGGACCTGGACAGATGAAGCTTTCTTT.

This clonotype was recorded a few times. The J gene is TRBJ2-3, the V gene TRBV6-5; D unresolved. Trimming took 2 bases from V and 2 from J, leaving 8 bases between them. The CDR3 has 14 amino acids. CDR1 is MNHEY and CDR2 is SVGAGI in the germline V gene. The CDR3 loop is CASSYGDITDTQYF. In nucleotides, the CDR3 is TGTGCCAGCAGTTACGGGGATATCACAGATACGCAGTATTTT.

The sample holds many counts of this clonotype. The gene calls are TRBV28 and TRBJ1-1; 8 positions match TRBD1. V gave up 3 bases and J gave up 7 bases; unmatched junction bases: 4. CDR1 and CDR2 from the germline V gene are MDHEN and SYDVKM. The CDR3 is 13 residues long. The CDR3 reads CASSFLGQGEAFF. CDR3 sequence (DNA): TGTGCCAGCAGTTTCCTCGGACAGGGTGAAGCTTTCTTT.

The chain joins TRBV6-1 to TRBJ2-1; the match to TRBD2 covers 14 bases. Germline V gene data show CDR1 as MNHNS and CDR2 as SASEGT. The CDR3 length is 19 residues. J lost 8 bases, V lost 4 bases, and 16 bases had no gene match. The CDR3 DNA reads TGTGCCAGCAGTGGTGGTAGACTAGCGGGAGGGCCTTCTATCGATGAGCAGTTCTTC. The encoded protein is CASSGGRLAGGPSIDEQFF.

This clonotype was seen ten or more times. The chain has TRBV11-2 and TRBJ1-4; no definite D call. V was pared by 4 bases and J by 8 bases, with 11 bases between. Germline CDR1 reads SGHAT; CDR2 reads FQNNGV. The CDR3 has 13 residues. For the CDR3, the DNA is TGTGCCAGCAGCTCTTTAGCGGCGGAAAAACTGTTTTTT. Translated: CASSSLAAEKLFF.

In regard to this clonotype: Being one base from a much bigger clone, this may be a read error. This sequence joins TRBV11-2 and TRBJ2-3; perhaps TRBD1 as D (6 bases). This CDR3 is 13 amino acids long. Germline CDR1 reads SGHAT; CDR2 reads FQNNGV. CDR3: CSSSLGARDTQYF. The CDR3 coding sequence is TGTTCCAGCAGCTTGGGGGCGCGAGATACGCAGTATTTT.

This clonotype showed up many times. The rearrangement links TRBV10-3 to TRBJ2-3; the D gene is possibly TRBD1 (6 bases). V lost 7 bases and J lost 2, with 10 bases in between. Looked up from germline, CDR1 is ENHRY and CDR2 is SYGVKD. The CDR3 extends over 13 amino acids. The CDR3 bases are TGTGCCATCAATAGGGACATCACAGATACGCAGTATTTT. The encoded protein is CAINRDITDTQYF.

This clonotype occurred a few times. This chain joins TRBV2 and TRBJ2-2; the match to TRBD1 covers 7 bases. V was pared by 6 bases and J by 8 bases, with 6 bases of the junction left unmatched. In germline, CDR1 is SNHLY, CDR2 FYNNEI. The CDR3 contains 13 residues. CDR3 protein: CASSYTGVGELFF. The CDR3 DNA reads TGTGCCAGCAGCTACACAGGGGTGGGGGAGCTGTTTTTT. Complete variable domain (other parts from reference TRBV2 and TRBJ2-2): EPEVTQTPSHQVTQMGQEVILRCVPISNHLYFYWYRQILGQKVEFLVSFYNNEISEKSEIFDDQFSVERPDGSNFTLKIRSTKLEDSAMYFCASSYTGVGELFFGEGSRLTVL.

The V gene is TRBV5-1, the J gene TRBJ1-1, with D possibly matching TRBD1 (5 bases). V lost 0 bases, J lost 4 bases, and 10 bases lay in between. The CDR3 loop spans 14 amino acids. Germline assignment: CDR1 SGHRS and CDR2 YFSETQ. The CDR3 sequence: CASSLDTGGTEAFF. In DNA, the CDR3 is TGCGCCAGCAGCTTGGATACAGGCGGCACTGAAGCTTTCTTT. Combining the CDR3 with reference TRBV5-1 and TRBJ1-1 gives the whole variable domain KAGVTQTPRYLIKTRGQQVTLSCSPISGHRSVSWYQQTPGQGLQFLFEYFSETQRNKGNFPGRFSGRQFSNSRSEMNVSTLELGDSALYLCASSLDTGGTEAFFGQGTRLTVV.

About this clonotype itself: At one end the junction does not follow the germline gene, possibly because of a read error. The gene calls are TRBV7-9 and TRBJ2-3; 11 bases are a match to TRBD2. Germline-derived CDR1 and CDR2 are SEHNR and FQNEAQ (reference sequence). CDR3 length equals 18 residues. CDR3 DNA: TGTGCCAGCGGCTTTCCGGCTAGCGGGGGGTCTAGCACAGATACGCAGTATTTT. This codes for CASGFPASGGSSTDTQYF.

The gene calls are TRBV18 and TRBJ1-1, with 7 nucleotides matching TRBD1. The germline V gene encodes CDR1 KGHSH and CDR2 LQKENI. The CDR3 has 13 residues. The trim removed 8 bases at V and 5 bases at J, leaving 8 bases unmatched. The CDR3 bases are TGTGCCAGCAAGGGGGCACTGGGGACTGAAGCTTTCTTT. Translated: CASKGALGTEAFF.